These T cell receptor beta chains were read from a single sample in a study of blood T cell repertoires in COVID-19. The data were produced by immunoSEQ multiplex PCR, yet TCRdb's version contains in-frame clones alone and is incomplete. The sample has about 66,000 clones, approximately 90% seen once. The sequencing sample was made of peripheral blood. These receptors all stem from a human donor in a cohort sampled during active COVID-19. CDR3s include the opening cysteine and the closing phenylalanine or tryptophan. Each record gives: V gene, CDR3 protein.

v_call: TRBV28
cdr3_aa: CASRTGQLSYGYTF

v_call: TRBV4-3
cdr3_aa: CASSQALTSGTTDTQYF

v_call: TRBV6-5
cdr3_aa: CASSYSGGWLNTEAFF

v_call: TRBV21-1
cdr3_aa: CASSQGRGNQPQHF

v_call: TRBV10-1
cdr3_aa: CASSDGLAGNTGELFF

v_call: TRBV4-3
cdr3_aa: CASSQETGRGDGYTF

v_call: TRBV5-5
cdr3_aa: CASSPGQLMNYGYTF

v_call: TRBV3-1/TRBV3-2
cdr3_aa: CASSQVWLASTDTQYF

v_call: TRBV19
cdr3_aa: CASSTNRWGTGQETQYF

v_call: TRBV7-8
cdr3_aa: CASSLAGGGYESYNEQFF

v_call: TRBV29-1
cdr3_aa: CSVGGSMNTEAFF

v_call: TRBV7-8
cdr3_aa: CASSFTSGIKNEQFF

v_call: TRBV27
cdr3_aa: CASSLSGLGRANEKLFF

v_call: TRBV29-1
cdr3_aa: CSVYGTANTGELFF

v_call: TRBV7-7
cdr3_aa: CASSLGRDGALNEQFF

v_call: TRBV5-4
cdr3_aa: CASSARGREQGGELFF

v_call: TRBV6-5
cdr3_aa: CASSYGIRSRGSPLHF

v_call: TRBV19
cdr3_aa: CAPRARLAEYEQYF

v_call: TRBV10-2
cdr3_aa: CASRETGTNQPQHF

v_call: TRBV5-6
cdr3_aa: CASSDAGVTGYEQYF

v_call: TRBV5-3
cdr3_aa: CARSDPGKRGSPYEQYF

v_call: TRBV5-1
cdr3_aa: CASSLSLQGARTEAFF

v_call: TRBV15
cdr3_aa: CATSGTGGSVAKNIQYF

v_call: TRBV9
cdr3_aa: CASSASLAGGTDTQYF

v_call: TRBV2
cdr3_aa: CASSPNRGWNYGYTF

v_call: TRBV6-1
cdr3_aa: CASSEDRVVPEAFF

v_call: TRBV7-9
cdr3_aa: CASSLQGSFYEQYF

v_call: TRBV3-1/TRBV3-2
cdr3_aa: CASISDSQETQYF

v_call: TRBV5-1
cdr3_aa: CASSRTSQETQYF

v_call: TRBV28
cdr3_aa: CASSLGQGAKGNSPLHF

v_call: TRBV6-2/TRBV6-3
cdr3_aa: CASSLTGFETFLYF

v_call: TRBV5-1
cdr3_aa: CASSSYALNTGELFF

v_call: TRBV28
cdr3_aa: CASRKTGTANYGYTF

v_call: TRBV5-1
cdr3_aa: CASSLEPGRSDTQYF

v_call: TRBV7-9
cdr3_aa: CASSLGQGASDTQYF

v_call: TRBV9
cdr3_aa: CASSARTSGGGTDTQYF

v_call: TRBV29-1
cdr3_aa: CSVTPGQVSYEQYF

v_call: TRBV7-2
cdr3_aa: CASSLQGYTDTQYF

v_call: TRBV5-1
cdr3_aa: CASSPTGPNYGYTF

v_call: TRBV5-5
cdr3_aa: CASSLLALGGTEAFF

v_call: TRBV18
cdr3_aa: CASSAKRGGSYNEQFF

v_call: TRBV7-9
cdr3_aa: CASSFTRGAWGTDTQYF